The T cell receptor beta chain described here comes from a study of cytomegalovirus exposure and HLA in healthy donors. As for the study in general: One earlier analysis, a look at roughly 170 million T cells, found fewer than 140 million unique TCR beta sequences.

13 Jbeta primers and 60 Vbeta primers were used for the PCR. The method was immunoSEQ multiplex PCR; TCRdb's version includes in-frame clones alone and lacks a portion of them. This table has about 160,000 clones, under 85% appearing once. Trimming took off 0 bases at V and 11 bases at J, with 12 bases between the two ends. From germline, CDR1 is SGDLS and CDR2 YYNGEE. The CDR3 totals 13 residues. This clone was counted only a few times. This chain links TRBV9 with TRBJ2-1; D is ambiguous. Sample: PBMCs. This clonotype was obtained from a woman aged 25 to 45 in good health and CMV-seronegative. The CDR3 bases are TGTGCCAGCAGCGTAGAAGGTAGCTTAAAGCAGTTCTTC. Its translation is CASSVEGSLKQFF.